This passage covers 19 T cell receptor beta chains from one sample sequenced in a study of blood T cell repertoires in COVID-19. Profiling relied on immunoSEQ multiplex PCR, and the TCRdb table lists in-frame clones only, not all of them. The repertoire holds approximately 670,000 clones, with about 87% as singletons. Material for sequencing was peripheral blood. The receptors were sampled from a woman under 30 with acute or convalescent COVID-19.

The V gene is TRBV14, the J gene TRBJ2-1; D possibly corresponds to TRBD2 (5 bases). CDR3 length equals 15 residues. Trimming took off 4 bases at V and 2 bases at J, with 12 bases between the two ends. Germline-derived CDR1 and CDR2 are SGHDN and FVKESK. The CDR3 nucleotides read TGTGCCAGCAGCCGAGGGATTTCGACCTACAATGAGCAGTTCTTC. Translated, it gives CASSRGISTYNEQFF. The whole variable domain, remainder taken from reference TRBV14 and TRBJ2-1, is EAGVTQFPSHSVIEKGQTVTLRCDPISGHDNLYWYRRVMGKEIKFLLHFVKESKQDESGMPNNRFLAERTGGTYSTLKVQPAELEDSGVYFCASSRGISTYNEQFFGPGTRLTVL.

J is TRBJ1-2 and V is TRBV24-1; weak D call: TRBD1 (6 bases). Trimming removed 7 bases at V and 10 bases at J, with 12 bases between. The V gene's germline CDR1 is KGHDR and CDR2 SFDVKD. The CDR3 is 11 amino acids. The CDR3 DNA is TGTGCCACCAGCCAAACAGGGAACTACACCTTC. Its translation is CATSQTGNYTF.

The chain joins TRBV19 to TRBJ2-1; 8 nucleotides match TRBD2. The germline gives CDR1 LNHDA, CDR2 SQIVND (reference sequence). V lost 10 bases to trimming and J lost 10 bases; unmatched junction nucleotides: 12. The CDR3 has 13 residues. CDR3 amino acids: CATWDVPGGEQFF. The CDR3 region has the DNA TGTGCCACCTGGGACGTGCCGGGGGGGGAGCAGTTCTTC.

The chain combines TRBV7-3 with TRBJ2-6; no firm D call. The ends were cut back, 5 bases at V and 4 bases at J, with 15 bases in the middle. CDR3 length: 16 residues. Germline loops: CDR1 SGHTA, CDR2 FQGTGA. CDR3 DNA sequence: TGTGCCAGCAGCCCCGGCCCCGAGGTAGGGGCCAACGTCCTGACTTTC. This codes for CASSPGPEVGANVLTF.

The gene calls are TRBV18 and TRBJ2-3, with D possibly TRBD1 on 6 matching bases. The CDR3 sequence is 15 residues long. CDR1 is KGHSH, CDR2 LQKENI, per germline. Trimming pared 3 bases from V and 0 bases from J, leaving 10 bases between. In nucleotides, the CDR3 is TGTGCCAGCTCACCCCCAGGGGTAAGCACAGATACGCAGTATTTT. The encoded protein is CASSPPGVSTDTQYF.

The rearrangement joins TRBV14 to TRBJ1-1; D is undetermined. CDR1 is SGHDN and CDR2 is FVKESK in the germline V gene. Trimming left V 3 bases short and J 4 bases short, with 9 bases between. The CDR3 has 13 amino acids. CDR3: CASSQRRGTEAFF. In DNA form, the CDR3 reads TGTGCCAGCAGCCAGCGGCGGGGCACTGAAGCTTTCTTT.

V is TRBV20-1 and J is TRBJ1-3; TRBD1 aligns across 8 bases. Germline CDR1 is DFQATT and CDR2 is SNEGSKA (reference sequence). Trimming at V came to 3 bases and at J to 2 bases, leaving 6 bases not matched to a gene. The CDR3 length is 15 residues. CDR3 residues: CSASDHRGAGNTIYF. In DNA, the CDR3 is TGCAGTGCTAGTGACCACAGGGGGGCTGGAAACACCATATATTTT.

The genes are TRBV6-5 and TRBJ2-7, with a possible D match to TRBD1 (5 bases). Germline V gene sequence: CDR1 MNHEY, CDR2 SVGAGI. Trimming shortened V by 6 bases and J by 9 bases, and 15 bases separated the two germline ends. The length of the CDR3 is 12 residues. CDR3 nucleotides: TGTGCCAGCAGCCCCGACTGGACATGGCAGTACTTC. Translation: CASSPDWTWQYF.

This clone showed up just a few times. The CDR3 DNA follows: TGTGCCAGCAGCCGGGGACAGGGTATTTATGGCTACACCTTC. This translates into CASSRGQGIYGYTF. The chain uses TRBV5-4 and TRBJ1-2; 9 nucleotides align to TRBD1. V was clipped by 4 bases and J by 5 bases; unmatched bases: 6. The CDR3 is made up of 14 amino acids. In germline, CDR1 is SGHNT, CDR2 YYREEE (reference sequence).

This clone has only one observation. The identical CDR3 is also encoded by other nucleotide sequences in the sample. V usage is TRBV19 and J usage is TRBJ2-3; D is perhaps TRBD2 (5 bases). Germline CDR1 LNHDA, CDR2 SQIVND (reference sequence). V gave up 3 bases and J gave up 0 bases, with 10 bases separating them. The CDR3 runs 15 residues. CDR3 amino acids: CASSIGGSSTDTQYF. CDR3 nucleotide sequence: TGTGCCAGTAGTATTGGCGGGTCTAGCACAGATACGCAGTATTTT.

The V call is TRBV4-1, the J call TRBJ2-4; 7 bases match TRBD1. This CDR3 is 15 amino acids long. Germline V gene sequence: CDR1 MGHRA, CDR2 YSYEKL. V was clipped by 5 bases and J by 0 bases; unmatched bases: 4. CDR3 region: CASSSGQLAKNIQYF. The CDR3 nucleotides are TGCGCCAGCAGCTCGGGACAGCTAGCCAAAAACATTCAGTACTTC.

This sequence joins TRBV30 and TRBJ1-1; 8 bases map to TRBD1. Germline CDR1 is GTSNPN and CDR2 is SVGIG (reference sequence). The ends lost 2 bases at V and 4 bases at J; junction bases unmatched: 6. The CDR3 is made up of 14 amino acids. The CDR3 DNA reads TGTGCCTGGAGTCTAGGACAGGGTGGCACTGAAGCTTTCTTT. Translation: CAWSLGQGGTEAFF. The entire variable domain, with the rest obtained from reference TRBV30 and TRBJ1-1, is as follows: SQTIHQWPATLVQPVGSPLSLECTVEGTSNPNLYWYRQAAGRGLQLLFYSVGIGQISSEVPQNLSASRPQDRQFILSSKKLLLSDSGFYLCAWSLGQGGTEAFFGQGTRLTVV.

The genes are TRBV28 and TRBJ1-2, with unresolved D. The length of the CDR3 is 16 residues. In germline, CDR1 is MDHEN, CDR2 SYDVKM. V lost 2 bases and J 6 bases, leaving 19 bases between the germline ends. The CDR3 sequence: CASSLVDRRERDGYTF. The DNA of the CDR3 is TGTGCCAGCAGTTTAGTTGATCGGCGGGAACGGGATGGCTACACCTTC.

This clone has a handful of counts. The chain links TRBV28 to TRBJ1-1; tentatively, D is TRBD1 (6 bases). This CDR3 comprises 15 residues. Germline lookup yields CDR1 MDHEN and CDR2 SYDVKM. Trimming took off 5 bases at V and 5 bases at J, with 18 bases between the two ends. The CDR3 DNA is TGTGCCAGCAGTCTCACAGGGCGGTACGGTACTGAAGCTTTCTTT. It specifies CASSLTGRYGTEAFF.

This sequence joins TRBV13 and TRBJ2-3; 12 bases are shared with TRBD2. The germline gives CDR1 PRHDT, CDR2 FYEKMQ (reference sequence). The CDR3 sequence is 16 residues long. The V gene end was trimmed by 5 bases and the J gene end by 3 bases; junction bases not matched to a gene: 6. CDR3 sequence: CASSPTSGGRTDTQYF. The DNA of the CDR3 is TGTGCCAGCAGCCCCACTAGCGGGGGGAGGACAGATACGCAGTATTTT.

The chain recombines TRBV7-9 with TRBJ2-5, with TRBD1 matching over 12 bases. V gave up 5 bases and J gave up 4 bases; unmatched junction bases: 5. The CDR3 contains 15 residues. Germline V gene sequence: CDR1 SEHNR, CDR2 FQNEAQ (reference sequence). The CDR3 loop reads CASSLGTGGGETQYF. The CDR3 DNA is TGTGCCAGCAGCCTAGGGACAGGGGGCGGAGAGACCCAGTACTTC.

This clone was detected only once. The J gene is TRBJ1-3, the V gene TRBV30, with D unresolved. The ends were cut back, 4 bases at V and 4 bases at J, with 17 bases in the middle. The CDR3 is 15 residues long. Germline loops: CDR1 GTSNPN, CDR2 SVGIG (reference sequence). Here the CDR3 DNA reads TGTGCCTGGATGAGAGACATGACGGGGGGAAACACCATATATTTT. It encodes CAWMRDMTGGNTIYF.

This CDR3 is CASSLRGLANNEQFF. The CDR3 nucleotides are TGTGCCAGCAGCTTAAGAGGGCTGGCAAACAATGAGCAGTTCTTC. The chain recombines TRBV7-2 with TRBJ2-1, with D possibly matching TRBD2 (5 bases). This CDR3 is built from 15 residues. The germline V and J ends were trimmed by 2 bases and 5 bases, with 13 bases remaining between them. Germline V lookup: CDR1 SGHTA, CDR2 FQGNSA.

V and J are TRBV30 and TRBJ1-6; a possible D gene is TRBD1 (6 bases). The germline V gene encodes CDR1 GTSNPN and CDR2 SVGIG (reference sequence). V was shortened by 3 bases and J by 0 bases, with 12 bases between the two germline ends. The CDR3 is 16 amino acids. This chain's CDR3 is CAWSEGGSSYNSPLHF. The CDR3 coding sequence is TGTGCCTGGAGCGAGGGGGGGAGCTCCTATAATTCACCCCTCCACTTT.